The 27 T cell receptor beta chains reported below all come from one sample, sequenced in a study of shared T cell receptors in the human thymus (dated by TCRdb to the early 2020s). Library preparation used the immunoSEQ multiplex PCR assay. Held by TCRdb, this immuneACCESS table contains in-frame sequences only and omits some clones. Under half of the omission traces to an unresolved V gene where checked; the cause of the rest is unknown. A total of 700,000 or so clones appear in this sample, 70% to 90% of them only once. The ten most abundant clones make up 0.0095% to 0.013% of the sample. These same records also appear under a second study, on human thymus T cells.

Sequencing used thymocytes. All receptors derive from a girl under three years old with a congenital heart defect. Donor details come from another sample of the same person, matched by shared clones.

This chain connects TRBV10-1 to TRBJ1-2; D is uncertain. This CDR3 is built from 13 residues. Between the trimmed V and J ends, which lost 7 bases and 7 bases, there was a span of 16 bases. The germline V gene encodes CDR1 WNHNN and CDR2 SYGVQD (reference sequence). The CDR3 region is CASIRQDLGGYTF. The CDR3 DNA sequence: TGCGCCAGCATCCGACAAGACCTCGGTGGCTACACCTTC.

The chain recombines TRBV28 with TRBJ1-5; the match to TRBD1 covers 9 bases. CDR3 size: 21 residues. Germline V gives CDR1 MDHEN, CDR2 SYDVKM. Germline trimming cut 5 bases from V and 0 bases from J; bases unmatched to any gene: 20. CDR3 residues: CASSPLPGQGPIGYSNQPQHF. The CDR3 DNA follows: TGTGCCAGCAGTCCATTGCCGGGACAGGGACCCATCGGCTATAGCAATCAGCCCCAGCATTTT.

DNA of the CDR3: TGTGCCAGCAGCGCCCTTCTAGGGAGGGGGGTCTACAATGAGCAGTTCTTC. This sequence encodes CASSALLGRGVYNEQFF. The J gene is TRBJ2-1, the V gene TRBV9; D might be TRBD2 (7 bases). Germline V lookup: CDR1 SGDLS, CDR2 YYNGEE. CDR3 length: 17 residues. V was cut by 3 bases and J by 3 bases, with 19 bases left in between.

V and J are TRBV6-5 and TRBJ1-2; TRBD1 is a possible D gene (5 bases). The germline V gene encodes CDR1 MNHEY and CDR2 SVGAGI. The CDR3 extends over 15 amino acids. The V end was cut by 10 bases, the J end by 4 bases, with 22 bases between. The chain's CDR3 is CAISPRLRGAYGYTF. CDR3 in DNA: TGTGCCATCAGCCCTCGATTAAGGGGCGCCTATGGCTACACCTTC.

Note on this clone: Other DNA sequences in the same sample also yield this CDR3. V and J are TRBV11-2 and TRBJ1-1; 7 bases map to TRBD1. V was pared by 1 base and J by 5 bases, with 4 bases of the junction left unmatched. The CDR3 covers 14 residues. Per germline, CDR1 SGHAT and CDR2 FQNNGV. CDR3 DNA: TGTGCCAGCAGCTTAGGACAGGGAGGTACTGAAGCTTTCTTT. Residues: CASSLGQGGTEAFF.

V is TRBV7-8 and J is TRBJ1-5; TRBD1 matches at 8 bases. There are 16 residues in the CDR3. V was pared by 1 base and J by 6 bases, with 8 bases of the junction left unmatched. Germline CDR1 reads SGHVS; CDR2 reads FQNEAQ. The DNA of the CDR3 is TGTGCCAGCAGCTTAGGTGGACAGGGAGAGCGTCAGCCCCAGCATTTT. It codes for CASSLGGQGERQPQHF.

This rearrangement joins TRBV27 to TRBJ2-7; 9 nucleotides agree with TRBD1. CDR1 is MNHEY, CDR2 SMNVEV, per germline (reference sequence). With V trimmed by 6 bases and J by 3 bases, 6 bases remained unmatched. This CDR3 is 14 amino acids long. The CDR3 coding sequence is TGTGCCAGCAGACTGACAGGGGGGCACTACGAGCAGTACTTC. Residues: CASRLTGGHYEQYF.

This chain uses TRBV28 with TRBJ2-5; maybe TRBD1 (6 bases). Germline CDR1 and CDR2: MDHEN and SYDVKM. This CDR3 has 12 residues. The V end was cut by 5 bases, the J end by 2 bases, with 6 bases between. CDR3 nucleotide sequence: TGTGCCAGCAGTGGACAGCAAGAGACCCAGTACTTC. Its protein is CASSGQQETQYF.

For the CDR3, the DNA is TGTGCCACCAGCAGAGACCAAGACGGACAGGCCGAAACGAGCTCCTATAATTCACCCCTCCACTTT. Its protein is CATSRDQDGQAETSSYNSPLHF. The chain combines TRBV15 with TRBJ1-6, with TRBD1 matching 7 bases. The J segment lost 0 bases and the V segment lost 0 bases, leaving 17 bases of the junction unmatched. The CDR3 covers 22 residues. Germline V gene sequence: CDR1 LNHNV, CDR2 YYDKDF (reference sequence).

The chain combines TRBV4-1 with TRBJ1-5, with 8 bases fitting TRBD1. Unmatched junction bases numbered 5, after V lost 4 bases and J lost 6 bases. Germline V gives CDR1 MGHRA, CDR2 YSYEKL. The CDR3 has 14 amino acids. CDR3 sequence: CASSLQGGSQPQHF. The DNA for the CDR3 is TGCGCCAGCAGCCTACAGGGGGGGAGTCAGCCCCAGCATTTT.

The V call is TRBV30, the J call TRBJ2-7; D is possibly TRBD2 (6 bases). With 3 bases removed from V and 6 bases from J, the gap between germline ends came to 18 bases. The CDR3 consists of 14 residues. Per germline, CDR1 GTSNPN and CDR2 SVGIG (reference sequence). The CDR3 here is CAWSLVLVRGEQYF. The CDR3 nucleotides are TGTGCCTGGAGCTTAGTATTAGTGCGGGGCGAGCAGTACTTC.

V gene TRBV29-1 combines with J gene TRBJ2-7; 8 bases fit TRBD1. Germline CDR1 reads SQVTM; CDR2 reads ANQGSEA. The V segment lost 6 bases and the J segment 2 bases; nucleotides outside the gene matches: 6. The CDR3 has 13 residues. The CDR3 sequence is CSVATGDAYEQYF. The DNA of the CDR3 is TGCAGCGTGGCGACAGGGGACGCCTACGAGCAGTACTTC.

The chain has TRBV9 and TRBJ2-6; tentatively, D is TRBD1 (6 bases). Deletions cut 2 bases from V and 4 bases from J, with 10 bases between. From germline, CDR1 is SGDLS and CDR2 YYNGEE. This CDR3 has 15 amino acids. The CDR3 is CASSVDRRGANVLTF. CDR3 DNA sequence: TGTGCCAGCAGCGTTGACAGGCGCGGGGCCAACGTCCTGACTTTC. The variable domain in full, completed from reference TRBV9 and TRBJ2-6, reads DSGVTQTPKHLITATGQRVTLRCSPRSGDLSVYWYQQSLDQGLQFLIQYYNGEERAKGNILERFSAQQFPDLHSELNLSSLELGDSALYFCASSVDRRGANVLTFGAGSRLTVL.

The chain links TRBV6-5 to TRBJ1-6; D perhaps matches TRBD1 (5 bases). The CDR3 spans 14 residues. V was cut by 6 bases and J by 5 bases, with 11 bases left in between. Germline-derived CDR1 and CDR2 are MNHEY and SVGAGI. As DNA, the CDR3 is TGTGCCAGCAGCCTCGACAGACATAATTCACCCCTCCACTTT. It codes for CASSLDRHNSPLHF.

This sequence joins TRBV30 and TRBJ1-5; D gene unclear. This CDR3 contains 12 residues. V was cut by 2 bases and J by 5 bases, with 7 bases left in between. CDR1 is GTSNPN and CDR2 is SVGIG in the germline V gene (reference sequence). In nucleotides, the CDR3 is TGTGCCTGGAGTTTCGGTGATCAGCCCCAGCATTTT. Its protein product is CAWSFGDQPQHF.

This CDR3 reads CASSLTGRGGRWEQFF. CDR3 nucleotide sequence: TGTGCCAGCAGTTTGACCGGGCGGGGGGGCCGTTGGGAGCAGTTCTTC. V is TRBV27 and J is TRBJ2-1; 9 positions match TRBD2. CDR1 and CDR2 from the germline V gene are MNHEY and SMNVEV (reference sequence). The CDR3 is made up of 16 amino acids. The junction had 13 bases not matched to a gene; V was cut back by 3 bases and J by 10 bases.

The chain combines TRBV5-4 with TRBJ2-5; D uncertain. The closer fit of TRBJ2-7 to the DNA end suggests the J call may be wrong. There are 13 residues in the CDR3. CDR1 and CDR2 (germline): SGHNT, YYREEE (reference sequence). The CDR3 DNA reads TGTGCCAGCAGCTGGCCGGGTTCCTACGAGCAGTACTTC. It codes for CASSWPGSYEQYF.

This rearrangement joins TRBV6-1 to TRBJ2-3; D ambiguous. CDR3 length: 13 residues. Looked up from germline, CDR1 is MNHNS and CDR2 is SASEGT. Trimming took 3 bases from V and 5 from J, leaving 9 bases between them. CDR3 loop: CASSDLTRDTQYF. The DNA of the CDR3 is TGTGCCAGCAGTGATTTAACCAGAGATACGCAGTATTTT.

V usage is TRBV18 and J usage is TRBJ2-5; D may be TRBD2 (5 bases). Germline V gives CDR1 KGHSH, CDR2 LQKENI. V lost 3 bases, J lost 2 bases, and 13 bases lay in between. The CDR3 extends over 15 amino acids. CDR3: CASSPARGSQETQYF. DNA for the CDR3: TGTGCCAGCTCACCCGCCCGGGGAAGTCAAGAGACCCAGTACTTC.

The rearrangement uses TRBV5-1 and TRBJ2-1; D gene uncertain. The length of the CDR3 is 13 residues. CDR1 SGHRS and CDR2 YFSETQ come from the germline V gene. Trimming removed 0 bases at V and 5 bases at J, with 6 bases between. The CDR3 sequence: CASSLALDNEQFF. The CDR3 nucleotides are TGCGCCAGCAGCTTGGCCCTCGACAATGAGCAGTTCTTC.

This chain joins TRBV6-1 and TRBJ2-7; 8 nucleotides align to TRBD1. The CDR3 sequence is 21 residues long. Germline CDR1 reads MNHNS; CDR2 reads SASEGT. Trimming removed 0 bases from V and 4 bases from J; junction bases left unmatched: 23. The CDR3 region is CASSEALRHWDRRITSYEQYF. The CDR3 nucleotides read TGTGCCAGCAGTGAAGCGCTTCGTCATTGGGACAGGAGGATAACGAGTTACGAGCAGTACTTC.

The chain recombines TRBV10-2 with TRBJ1-1, with 9 nucleotides matching TRBD1. Germline CDR1 is WSHSY and CDR2 is SAAADI. This CDR3 contains 14 residues. V was clipped by 6 bases and J by 1 base; unmatched bases: 3. CDR3 coding DNA: TGCGCCAGCAGACTGGACAGGGGGAACACTGAAGCTTTCTTT. This encodes CASRLDRGNTEAFF.

The V call is TRBV11-2, the J call TRBJ2-3; a weak D match, TRBD2 (6 bases). Germline V gene lookup returns CDR1 SGHAT and CDR2 FQNNGV. The CDR3 consists of 18 residues. The V gene lost 5 bases and the J gene lost 0 bases, with 21 bases spanning the gap. The CDR3 DNA sequence: TGTGCCAGCAGCCCAGGACTAACCACGGTGGGAAGCACAGATACGCAGTATTTT. It translates to CASSPGLTTVGSTDTQYF.

The CDR3 loop is CASSLLPQRVRGYTF. The CDR3 nucleotides are TGTGCCAGCAGCTTATTACCCCAGAGGGTTCGTGGCTACACCTTC. The V gene is TRBV13, the J gene TRBJ1-2; D ambiguous. CDR1 is PRHDT and CDR2 is FYEKMQ in the germline V gene (reference sequence). The CDR3 sequence is 15 residues long. Trimming took off 2 bases at V and 7 bases at J, with 17 bases between the two ends.

This chain joins TRBV19 and TRBJ1-1, with 8 bases matching TRBD1. The CDR3 totals 13 residues. Trimming cost V 5 bases and J 11 bases; bases outside gene matches: 10. The germline CDR1 and CDR2 sequences are LNHDA and SQIVND (reference sequence). The CDR3 DNA reads as TGTGCCAGTAGTTTAACCGGGACAGGTTTGGCTTTCTTT. It yields the protein CASSLTGTGLAFF. Supplemented by reference TRBV19 and TRBJ1-1, the full variable domain reads DGGITQSPKYLFRKEGQNVTLSCEQNLNHDAMYWYRQDPGQGLRLIYYSQIVNDFQKGDIAEGYSVSREKKESFPLTVTSAQKNPTAFYLCASSLTGTGLAFFGQGTRLTVV.

With regard to this clone: Additional DNA sequences in this sample encode the identical CDR3. The chain is built from TRBV5-1 and TRBJ2-7; 12 bases line up with TRBD2. This CDR3 is built from 16 residues. After removal of 2 bases from V and 2 bases from J, the junction contained 5 bases not matched to a gene. The germline V gene encodes CDR1 SGHRS and CDR2 YFSETQ. CDR3 in DNA: TGCGCCAGCAGCTTAACGGGGACTAGCGGGCCCTACGAGCAGTACTTC. Translating it yields CASSLTGTSGPYEQYF. Full variable domain (missing parts from reference TRBV5-1 and TRBJ2-7): KAGVTQTPRYLIKTRGQQVTLSCSPISGHRSVSWYQQTPGQGLQFLFEYFSETQRNKGNFPGRFSGRQFSNSRSEMNVSTLELGDSALYLCASSLTGTSGPYEQYFGPGTRLTVT.

The chain joins TRBV5-8 to TRBJ2-7; D remains ambiguous. Trimming shortened V by 1 base and J by 2 bases, and 13 bases separated the two germline ends. CDR1 SGHTS and CDR2 YDEGEE come from the germline V gene. CDR3 length equals 15 residues. The CDR3: CASSLIWADPYEQYF. CDR3 coding DNA: TGTGCCAGCAGCTTGATCTGGGCAGACCCCTACGAGCAGTACTTC.